Below, one T cell receptor beta chain is given with its context. Its antigen remains unidentified. Germline V gene sequence: CDR1 SGHTA, CDR2 FQGTGA. This CDR3 has 13 amino acids. J gave up 9 bases and V 2 bases, and 5 bases lay outside the gene matches. These data belong to a study of cytomegalovirus exposure and HLA in healthy donors. Study in general: Roughly 86 million unique TCRs from HLA-typed donors made up an early data release. Overall study findings and caveats: There were some V segments, including TRBV6-2 and TRBV6-3, excluded as indistinguishable. Looking again later, the authors saw that most CMV-associated TCR beta chains seemed HLA-restricted.

Use of 60 Vbeta and 13 Jbeta primers characterized the PCR. The protocol was immunoSEQ multiplex PCR, while the TCRdb copy is restricted to in-frame clones and leaves out a portion. The sample carries fewer than 150,000 clones, 65% to 75% recorded once. The chain couples TRBV7-3 to TRBJ1-1; TRBD1 matches 8 bases. This receptor was identified in a middle-aged woman in good health and CMV-seropositive. The sample taken for sequencing was PBMCs. The CDR3 DNA follows: TGTGCCAGCAGCTTACCGGGGACAGGCAAAGCTTTCTTT. It codes for CASSLPGTGKAFF.